The 15 T cell receptor beta chains below come from one sample, sequenced in a study of radiotherapy plus CTLA-4 blockade in lung cancer. Only in-frame clones appear in the TCRdb table, and some are missing; sequencing was by immunoSEQ multiplex PCR. This sample carries more than 90,000 clones, roughly 80% of them seen once, and the ten largest clones take about 25%. Sample: peripheral blood, taken from a patient treated with radiotherapy plus ipilimumab. Receptor source: a human donor with non-small cell lung cancer that progressed on radiotherapy plus ipilimumab.

The chain has TRBV6-6 and TRBJ2-4, with 7 bases lining up with TRBD2. There are 15 residues in the CDR3. J gave up 0 bases and V 4 bases, and 3 bases lay outside the gene matches. Germline V gene data show CDR1 as MNHNY and CDR2 as SVGAGI (reference sequence). The CDR3, as DNA: TGTGCCAGCAGTTCAGCGGGACTAGCCAAAAACATTCAGTACTTC. It codes for CASSSAGLAKNIQYF.

This sequence joins TRBV11-3 and TRBJ2-1; tentatively, D is TRBD1 (5 bases). Germline CDR1 reads SGHNT; CDR2 reads YENEEA. CDR3 length: 14 residues. Trimming removed 5 bases at V and 9 bases at J, with 17 bases between. CDR3 coding DNA: TGTGCCAGCAGCCCGAGACAGACCCCTACTGAGCAGTTCTTC. Protein product: CASSPRQTPTEQFF.

The chain uses TRBV5-1 and TRBJ2-1; D ambiguous. V lost 4 bases and J lost 8, with 22 bases in between. The CDR3 runs to 16 residues. Germline lookup yields CDR1 SGHRS and CDR2 YFSETQ. In DNA form, the CDR3 reads TGCGCCAGCAGCAATGAGAAGTTAATTCCGGCCGATGAGCAGTTCTTC. This codes for CASSNEKLIPADEQFF.

This clone was counted only a few times. CDR3 sequence reads: CASSDLGTGGTDTQYF. For the CDR3, the DNA is TGTGCCAGTAGTGACCTCGGGACAGGGGGCACAGATACGCAGTATTTT. The chain has TRBV19 and TRBJ2-3; 10 nucleotides match TRBD1. The germline gives CDR1 LNHDA, CDR2 SQIVND (reference sequence). This CDR3 region has 16 residues. The junction had 6 bases not matched to a gene; V was cut back by 5 bases and J by 1 base.

The rearrangement links TRBV5-1 to TRBJ2-3; perhaps TRBD2 as D (5 bases). Germline loops: CDR1 SGHRS, CDR2 YFSETQ. The CDR3 loop spans 13 amino acids. The V end lost 4 bases, the J end lost 9 bases, and 15 bases lay between the germline ends. DNA of the CDR3: TGCGCCAGCAGCGCCCCAGGTTCGGGGACGCAGTATTTT. This sequence encodes CASSAPGSGTQYF.

The CDR3 DNA reads as TGTGCCACCAGCAGATACTCGGGGGAGCTGTTTTTT. Protein: CATSRYSGELFF. The rearrangement uses TRBV15 and TRBJ2-2, with D uncertain. Per germline, CDR1 LNHNV and CDR2 YYDKDF (reference sequence). Trimming cost V 2 bases and J 8 bases, with 6 bases left between them. This CDR3 has 12 residues. Full variable domain (rest looked up from reference TRBV15 and TRBJ2-2): DAMVIQNPRYQVTQFGKPVTLSCSQTLNHNVMYWYQQKSSQAPKLLFHYYDKDFNNEADTPDNFQSRRPNTSFCFLDIRSPGLGDTAMYLCATSRYSGELFFGEGSRLTVL.

V is TRBV28 and J is TRBJ1-4, with 11 bases identical to TRBD1. The CDR3 loop spans 14 amino acids. Germline CDR1 reads MDHEN; CDR2 reads SYDVKM. The J segment lost 8 bases and the V segment lost 7 bases, leaving 6 bases of the junction unmatched. The CDR3, as DNA: TGTGCCAGCACAATCGGGACAGGGGGAGAAAAACTGTTTTTT. Translated: CASTIGTGGEKLFF.

The V and J genes are TRBV6-5 and TRBJ2-2; no reliable D call. Germline assignment: CDR1 MNHEY and CDR2 SVGAGI. The V gene lost 6 bases and the J gene lost 1 base, with 12 bases spanning the gap. The CDR3 has 15 residues. CDR3: CASRRIRENTGELFF. Written as DNA, the CDR3 is TGTGCCAGCAGGCGGATAAGGGAGAACACCGGGGAGCTGTTTTTT.

V usage is TRBV5-5 and J usage is TRBJ2-1, with TRBD1 identical over 7 bases. Germline CDR1 is SGHKS and CDR2 is YYEKEE (reference sequence). The CDR3 runs to 15 residues. Losses at the gene ends were 4 bases for V and 2 bases for J; bases not matched to a gene: 6. As DNA, the CDR3 is TGTGCCAGCAGCCTTACCACAGGGGCCTACAATGAGCAGTTCTTC. It codes for CASSLTTGAYNEQFF.

V and J are TRBV2 and TRBJ2-5; the D gene could be TRBD1 or TRBD2 (6 bases each). V lost 6 bases and J 4 bases, leaving 12 bases between the germline ends. Germline values: CDR1 SNHLY, CDR2 FYNNEI. The CDR3 contains 13 residues. CDR3 sequence: CASSKGGRETQYF. The CDR3 bases are TGTGCCAGCAGCAAAGGGGGGAGAGAGACCCAGTACTTC.

The V call is TRBV25-1, the J call TRBJ1-6; a possible D gene is TRBD1 (5 bases). CDR1 is MGHDK, CDR2 SYGVNS, per germline. The CDR3 sequence is 13 residues long. Trimming pared 6 bases from V and 7 bases from J, leaving 10 bases between. CDR3 amino acids: CASSQGTNSPLHF. As DNA, the CDR3 is TGTGCCAGCAGCCAGGGAACGAATTCACCCCTCCACTTT.

In this sample, this clone turned up a few times. The V and J genes are TRBV28 and TRBJ1-2, with a possible D match to TRBD1 (5 bases). V was pared by 5 bases and J by 4 bases, with 17 bases between. Germline CDR1 is MDHEN and CDR2 is SYDVKM. CDR3 length equals 15 residues. The CDR3 protein is CASSQPGTSGYGYTF. Here the CDR3 DNA reads TGTGCCAGCAGTCAACCCGGGACGAGCGGCTATGGCTACACCTTC.

This chain connects TRBV5-4 to TRBJ1-3, with a tentative D call TRBD1 (5 bases). In germline, CDR1 is SGHNT, CDR2 YYREEE (reference sequence). This CDR3 contains 16 residues. Trimming stripped 4 bases from V and 0 bases from J, with 14 bases between. CDR3 sequence reads: CASSRGGVSSGNTIYF. The CDR3 DNA reads TGTGCCAGCAGCCGGGGGGGGGTAAGCTCTGGAAACACCATATATTTT.

This rearrangement joins TRBV30 to TRBJ2-7, with 7 bases fitting TRBD2. With V trimmed by 0 bases and J by 2 bases, 4 bases remained unmatched. Germline V gene lookup returns CDR1 GTSNPN and CDR2 SVGIG (reference sequence). The CDR3 covers 14 residues. CDR3 coding DNA: TGTGCCTGGAGTGTATGGGGGGGGGCCTACGAGCAGTACTTC. This codes for CAWSVWGGAYEQYF. Supplemented by reference TRBV30 and TRBJ2-7, the full variable domain reads SQTIHQWPATLVQPVGSPLSLECTVEGTSNPNLYWYRQAAGRGLQLLFYSVGIGQISSEVPQNLSASRPQDRQFILSSKKLLLSDSGFYLCAWSVWGGAYEQYFGPGTRLTVT.

In its sample, this clone was seen once. This chain joins TRBV2 and TRBJ2-2, with 8 nucleotides matching TRBD1. Germline V gives CDR1 SNHLY, CDR2 FYNNEI. The junction had 1 base not matched to a gene; V was cut back by 5 bases and J by 5 bases. The CDR3 loop spans 13 amino acids. CDR3 residues: CASSTGGTGELFF. CDR3 nucleotides: TGTGCCAGCAGTACAGGGGGTACCGGGGAGCTGTTTTTT. The whole variable domain, remainder taken from reference TRBV2 and TRBJ2-2, is EPEVTQTPSHQVTQMGQEVILRCVPISNHLYFYWYRQILGQKVEFLVSFYNNEISEKSEIFDDQFSVERPDGSNFTLKIRSTKLEDSAMYFCASSTGGTGELFFGEGSRLTVL.